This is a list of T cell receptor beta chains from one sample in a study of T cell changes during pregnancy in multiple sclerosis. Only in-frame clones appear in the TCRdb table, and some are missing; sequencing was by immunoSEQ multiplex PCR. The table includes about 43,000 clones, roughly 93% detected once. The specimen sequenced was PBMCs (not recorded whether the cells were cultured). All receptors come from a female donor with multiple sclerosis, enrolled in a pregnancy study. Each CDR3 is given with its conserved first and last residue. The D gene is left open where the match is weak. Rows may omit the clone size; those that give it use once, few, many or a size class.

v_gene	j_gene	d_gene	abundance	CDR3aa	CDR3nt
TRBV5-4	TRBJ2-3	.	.	CATVGGAGTDTQYF	TGTGCCACCGTCGGCGGTGCGGGCACAGATACGCAGTATTTT
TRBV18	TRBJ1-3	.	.	CASSPMTDTGNTIYF	TGTGCCAGCTCACCAATGACAGACACTGGAAACACCATATATTTT
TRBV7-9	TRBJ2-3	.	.	CASSLNSDSTDTQYF	TGTGCCAGCAGCTTAAACTCTGACAGCACAGATACGCAGTATTTT
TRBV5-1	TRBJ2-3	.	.	CASSSRYTGGTDTQYF	TGCGCCAGCAGCTCCCGTTACACGGGTGGGACAGATACGCAGTATTTT
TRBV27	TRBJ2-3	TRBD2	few	CASSLGTSGPYTQYF	TGTGCCAGCAGTCTCGGGACTAGCGGGCCCTATACGCAGTATTTT
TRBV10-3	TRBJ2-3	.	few	CAISHRERTDTQYF	TGTGCCATCAGCCACAGGGAACGGACAGATACGCAGTATTTT
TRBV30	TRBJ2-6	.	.	CALRGRSSGANVLTF	TGTGCCTTGAGGGGACGGAGCTCTGGGGCCAACGTCCTGACTTTC
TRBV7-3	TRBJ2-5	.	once	CASSYGGGSKETQYF	TGTGCCAGCAGCTATGGGGGTGGTAGTAAGGAGACCCAGTACTTC
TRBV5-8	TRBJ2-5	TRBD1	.	CASSRAGQGQETQYF	TGTGCCAGCAGCCGGGCGGGACAGGGGCAAGAGACCCAGTACTTC
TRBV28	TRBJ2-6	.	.	CASSLRLSGANVLTF	TGTGCCAGCAGTCTAAGGTTATCTGGGGCCAACGTCCTGACTTTC
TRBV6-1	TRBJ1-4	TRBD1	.	CASSAEGQRINEKLFF	TGTGCCAGCAGTGCCGAGGGACAGCGAATTAATGAAAAACTGTTTTTT
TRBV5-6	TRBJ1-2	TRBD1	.	CASALGTGNYGYTF	TGTGCCAGCGCACTTGGGACAGGGAACTATGGCTACACCTTC
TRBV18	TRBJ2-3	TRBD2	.	CASSGEREATDTQYF	TGTGCCAGCTCAGGGGAGCGGGAGGCCACAGATACGCAGTATTTT
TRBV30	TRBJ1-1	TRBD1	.	CAWQGAPGTEAFF	TGTGCCTGGCAGGGGGCGCCGGGCACTGAAGCTTTCTTT
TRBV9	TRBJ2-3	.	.	CASSVTPQITDTQYF	TGTGCCAGCAGCGTAACCCCCCAAATCACAGATACGCAGTATTTT
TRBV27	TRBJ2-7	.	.	CASSPSLEYEQYF	TGTGCCAGCAGTCCCTCCCTCGAATACGAGCAGTACTTC
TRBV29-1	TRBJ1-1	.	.	CSVQAVTEAFF	TGCAGCGTTCAGGCAGTGACTGAAGCTTTCTTT
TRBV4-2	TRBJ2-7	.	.	CASSQDLLYFLLPREQYF	TGTGCCAGCAGCCAAGATCTTTTGTATTTCTTGCTCCCTAGAGAGCAGTACTTC
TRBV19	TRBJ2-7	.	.	CASSPDRLKRDEQYF	TGTGCCAGTAGTCCCGACCGGTTAAAGCGGGACGAGCAGTACTTC
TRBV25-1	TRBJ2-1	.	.	CASSEWRGSYNEQFF	TGTGCCAGCAGTGAATGGAGAGGCTCCTACAATGAGCAGTTCTTC
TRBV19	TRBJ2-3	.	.	CASRVTRRRLQSTDTQYF	TGTGCCAGTAGGGTGACGAGACGGAGGCTTCAATCCACAGATACGCAGTATTTT
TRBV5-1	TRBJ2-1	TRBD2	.	CASSSTSDAYNEQFF	TGCGCCAGCAGCTCTACTAGCGATGCCTACAATGAGCAGTTCTTC